This TCR beta chain was documented in a study of shared clonotypes between healthy human individuals. Clones were sequenced by immunoSEQ multiplex PCR, and TCRdb holds only the in-frame ones, with some missing. In the table there are some 320,000 clones, 80% to 90% of which are singletons. The CDR3 is 14 amino acids. Germline CDR1 is KGHSY and CDR2 is FQNENV. The ends were cut back, 4 bases at V and 2 bases at J, with 12 bases in the middle. The TCR sequence derives from a man between 18 and 35 years old in good health. Sequencing used memory CD8+ T cells sorted from blood. Subset of the sample: CD45RO+ cells pooled with CCR7-negative TemRA cells. The chain uses TRBV16 and TRBJ2-7; D may be TRBD1 (6 bases). The CDR3 nucleotides read TGTGCCAGCAGCCGGGGGACATACCCCTACGAGCAGTACTTC. As protein: CASSRGTYPYEQYF.